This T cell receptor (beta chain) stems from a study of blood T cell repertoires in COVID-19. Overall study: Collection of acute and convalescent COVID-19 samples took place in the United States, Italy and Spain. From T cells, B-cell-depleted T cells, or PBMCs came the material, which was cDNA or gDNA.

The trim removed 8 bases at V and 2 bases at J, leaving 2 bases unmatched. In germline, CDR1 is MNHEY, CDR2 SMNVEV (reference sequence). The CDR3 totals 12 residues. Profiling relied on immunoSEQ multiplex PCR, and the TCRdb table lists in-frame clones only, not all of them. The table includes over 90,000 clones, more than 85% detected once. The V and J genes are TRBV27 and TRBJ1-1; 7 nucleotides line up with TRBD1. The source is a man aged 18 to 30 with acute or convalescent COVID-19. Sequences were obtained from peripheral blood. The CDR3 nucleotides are TGTGCCAGCGGGACAGACAACACTGAAGCTTTCTTT. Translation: CASGTDNTEAFF.